This T cell receptor (beta chain) was recorded in a study of control samples from healthy donors and cancer patients. CDR3 length equals 11 residues. Germline-derived CDR1 and CDR2 are SGHTA and FQGNSA. Libraries were prepared by immunoSEQ multiplex PCR; TCRdb keeps only in-frame clonotypes and omits some of them. The profile shows some 120,000 clones, about 94% of them singletons. In the case of this clone: The junction does not match germline at one end; this may be a read error.

The chain joins TRBV7-2 to TRBJ2-1; possibly TRBD1 or TRBD2 for D (6 bases each). What was sequenced was blood. The clonotype was recovered from a man aged 30 to 45 in good health. CDR3 coding DNA: TGTGCCAGCAGTTTACAGGGCTGGGGGGTCTTC. Its translation is CASSLQGWGVF. The whole variable domain, filled in from reference TRBV7-2 and TRBJ2-1, reads GAGVSQSPSNKVTEKGKDVELRCDPISGHTALYWYRQSLGQGLEFLIYFQGNSAPDKSGLPSDRFSAERTGGSVSTLTIQRTQQEDSAVYLCASSLQGWGVFGPGTRLTVL.